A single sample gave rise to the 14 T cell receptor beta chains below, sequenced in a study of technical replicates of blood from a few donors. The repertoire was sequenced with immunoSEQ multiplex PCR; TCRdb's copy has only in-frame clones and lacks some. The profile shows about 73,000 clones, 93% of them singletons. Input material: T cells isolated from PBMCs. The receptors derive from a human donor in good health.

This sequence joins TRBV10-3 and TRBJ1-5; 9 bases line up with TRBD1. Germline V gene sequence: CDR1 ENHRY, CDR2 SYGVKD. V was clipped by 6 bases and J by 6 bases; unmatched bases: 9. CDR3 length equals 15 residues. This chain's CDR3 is CAISTEQGAGQPQHF. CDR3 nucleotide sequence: TGTGCCATCAGCACTGAACAGGGGGCTGGTCAGCCCCAGCATTTT.

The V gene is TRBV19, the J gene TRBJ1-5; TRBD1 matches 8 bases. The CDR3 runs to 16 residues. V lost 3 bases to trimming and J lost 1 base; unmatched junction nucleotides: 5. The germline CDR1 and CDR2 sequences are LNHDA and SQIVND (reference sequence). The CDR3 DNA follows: TGTGCCAGTAGTATTCAGGGGGCGACGAGCAATCAGCCCCAGCATTTT. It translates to CASSIQGATSNQPQHF.

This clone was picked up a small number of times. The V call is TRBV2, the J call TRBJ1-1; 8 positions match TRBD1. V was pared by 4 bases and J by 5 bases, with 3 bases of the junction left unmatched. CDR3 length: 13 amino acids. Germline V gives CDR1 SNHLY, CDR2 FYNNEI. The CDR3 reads CASSGDRMTEAFF. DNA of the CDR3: TGTGCCAGCAGTGGGGACAGGATGACTGAAGCTTTCTTT.

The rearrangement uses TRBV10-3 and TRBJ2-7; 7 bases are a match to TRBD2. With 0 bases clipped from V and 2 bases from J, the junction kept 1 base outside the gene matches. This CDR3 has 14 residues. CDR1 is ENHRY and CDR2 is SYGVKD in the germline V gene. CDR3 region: CAISESAGAYEQYF. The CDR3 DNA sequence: TGTGCCATCAGTGAGTCGGCGGGAGCCTACGAGCAGTACTTC.

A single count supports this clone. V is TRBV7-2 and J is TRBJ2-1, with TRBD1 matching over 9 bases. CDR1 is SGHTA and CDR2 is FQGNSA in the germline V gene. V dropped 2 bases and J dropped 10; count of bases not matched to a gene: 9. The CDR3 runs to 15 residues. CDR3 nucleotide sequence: TGTGCCAGCAGCTTAAGGACAGGGGTTGCATCCGAGCAGTTCTTC. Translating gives CASSLRTGVASEQFF.

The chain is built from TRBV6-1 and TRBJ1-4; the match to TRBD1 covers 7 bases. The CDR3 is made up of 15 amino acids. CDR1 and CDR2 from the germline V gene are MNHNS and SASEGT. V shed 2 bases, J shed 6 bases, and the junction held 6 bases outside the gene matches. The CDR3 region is CASSETWGQYEKLFF. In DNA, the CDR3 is TGTGCCAGCAGTGAAACCTGGGGACAGTATGAAAAACTGTTTTTT.

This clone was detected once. The CDR3 DNA is TGTGCCAGCAGCTTAGTCGGTTCTGAAGCTTTCTTT. Amino acid sequence: CASSLVGSEAFF. This sequence joins TRBV7-9 and TRBJ1-1; D is undetermined. The CDR3 contains 12 residues. Germline CDR1 SEHNR, CDR2 FQNEAQ (reference sequence). Trimming stripped 1 base from V and 6 bases from J, with 6 bases between.

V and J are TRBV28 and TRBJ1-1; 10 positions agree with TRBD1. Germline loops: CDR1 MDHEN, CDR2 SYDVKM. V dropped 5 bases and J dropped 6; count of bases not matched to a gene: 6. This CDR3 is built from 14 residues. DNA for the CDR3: TGTGCCAGCAGTCTCGACAGGGGGCCCCCTGAAGCTTTCTTT. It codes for CASSLDRGPPEAFF.

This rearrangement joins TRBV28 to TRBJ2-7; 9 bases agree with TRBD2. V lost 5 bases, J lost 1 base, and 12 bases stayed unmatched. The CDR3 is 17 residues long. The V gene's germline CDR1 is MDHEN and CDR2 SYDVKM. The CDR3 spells CASSPGASGTRSYEQYF. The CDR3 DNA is TGTGCCAGCAGTCCCGGGGCTAGCGGGACCCGATCCTACGAGCAGTACTTC.

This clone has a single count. DNA of the CDR3: TGTGCCAGCAGCTCGCGAACAGGGATTCTCTCTGGAAACACCATATATTTT. Amino acid sequence: CASSSRTGILSGNTIYF. The chain combines TRBV7-9 with TRBJ1-3; D is perhaps TRBD1 (6 bases). Germline V gene data show CDR1 as SEHNR and CDR2 as FQNEAQ (reference sequence). The length of the CDR3 is 17 residues. Trimming took off 4 bases at V and 0 bases at J, with 16 bases between the two ends.

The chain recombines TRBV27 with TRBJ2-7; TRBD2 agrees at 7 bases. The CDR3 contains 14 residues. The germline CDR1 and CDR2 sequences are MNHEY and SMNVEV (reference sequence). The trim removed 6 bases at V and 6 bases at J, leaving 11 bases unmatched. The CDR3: CASSTGTTLTEQYF. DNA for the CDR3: TGTGCCAGCAGCACCGGGACTACGCTCACCGAGCAGTACTTC.

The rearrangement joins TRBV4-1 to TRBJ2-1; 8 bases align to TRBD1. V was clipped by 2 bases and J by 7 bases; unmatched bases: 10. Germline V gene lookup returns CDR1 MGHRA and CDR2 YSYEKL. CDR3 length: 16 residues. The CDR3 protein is CASSQTDRGFLNEQFF. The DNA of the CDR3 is TGCGCCAGCAGCCAAACTGACAGGGGCTTCTTGAATGAGCAGTTCTTC.

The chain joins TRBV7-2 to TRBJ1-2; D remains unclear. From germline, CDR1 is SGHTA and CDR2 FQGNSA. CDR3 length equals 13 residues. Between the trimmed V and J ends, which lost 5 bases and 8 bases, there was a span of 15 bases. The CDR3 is CASSPLRGRGYTF. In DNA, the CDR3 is TGTGCCAGCAGCCCCCTAAGAGGCCGGGGCTACACCTTC.

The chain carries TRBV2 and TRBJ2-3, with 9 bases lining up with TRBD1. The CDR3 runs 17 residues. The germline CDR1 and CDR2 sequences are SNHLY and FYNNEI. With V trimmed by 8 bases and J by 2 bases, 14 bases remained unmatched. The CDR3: CASFTRGQGSNTDTQYF. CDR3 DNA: TGTGCCAGCTTTACCAGGGGACAGGGATCTAACACAGATACGCAGTATTTT.